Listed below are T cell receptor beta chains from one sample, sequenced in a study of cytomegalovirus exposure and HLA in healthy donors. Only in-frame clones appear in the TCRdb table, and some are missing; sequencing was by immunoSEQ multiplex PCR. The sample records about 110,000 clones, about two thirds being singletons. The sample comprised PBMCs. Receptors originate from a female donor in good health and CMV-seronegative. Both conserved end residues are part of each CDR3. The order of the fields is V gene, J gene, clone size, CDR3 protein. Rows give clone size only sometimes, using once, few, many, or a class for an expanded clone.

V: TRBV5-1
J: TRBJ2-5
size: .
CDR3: CASSPGLAGGPSWETQYF

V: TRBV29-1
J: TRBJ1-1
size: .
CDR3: CSVVIQADTEAFF

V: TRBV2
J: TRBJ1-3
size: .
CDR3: CASTIQRASIGNTIYF

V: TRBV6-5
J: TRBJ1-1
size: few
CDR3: CASIFGTEAFF

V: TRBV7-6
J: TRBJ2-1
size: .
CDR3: CASSLVSGQGRNEQFF

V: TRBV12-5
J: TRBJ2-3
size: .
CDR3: CASGLVPNMPPGQRGRTDTQYF

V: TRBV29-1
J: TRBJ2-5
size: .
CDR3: CSVAYVSGRLQETQYF

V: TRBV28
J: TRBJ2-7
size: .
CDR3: CASKRRSGYEQYF

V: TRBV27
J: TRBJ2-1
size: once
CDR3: CASSTSPLAGGFGEQFF

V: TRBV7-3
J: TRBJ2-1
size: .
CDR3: CASSLRDRGHNEQFF

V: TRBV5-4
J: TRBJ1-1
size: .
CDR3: CASSSTQGGNTEAFF

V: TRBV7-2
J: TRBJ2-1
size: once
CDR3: CASSLRGGGLAGSNEQFF

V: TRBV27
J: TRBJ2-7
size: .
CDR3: CASSQAYYEQYF

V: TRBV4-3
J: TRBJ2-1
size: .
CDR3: CASSQEGQPYNEQFF

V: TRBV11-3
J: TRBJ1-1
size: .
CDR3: CASSPRQREITEAFF

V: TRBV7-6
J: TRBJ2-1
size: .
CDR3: CASSLGAAGVTYNEQFF

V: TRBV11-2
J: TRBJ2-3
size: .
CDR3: CASSPSGRGTDTQYF

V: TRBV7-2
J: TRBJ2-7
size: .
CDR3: CASSFSGQGYEQYF

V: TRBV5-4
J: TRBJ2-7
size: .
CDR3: CASSPRGGSYEQYF

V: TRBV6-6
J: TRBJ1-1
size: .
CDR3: CASVGGPRGGTEAFF

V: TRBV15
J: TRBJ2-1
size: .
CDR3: CATSTEGDNEQFF

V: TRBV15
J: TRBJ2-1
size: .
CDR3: CATSRDSGYNEQFF

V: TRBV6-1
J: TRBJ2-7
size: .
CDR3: CASRGVSYEQYF

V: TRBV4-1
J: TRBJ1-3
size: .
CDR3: CASSQPPKSKGNTIYF

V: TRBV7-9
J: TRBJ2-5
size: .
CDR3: CASTWSGGTQETQYF

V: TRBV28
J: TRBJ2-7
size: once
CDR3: CASRLQGSEQYF

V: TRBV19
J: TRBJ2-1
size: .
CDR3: CASSIDQLAGVNEQFF

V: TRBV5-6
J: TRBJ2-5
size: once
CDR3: CASSLLRLEETQYF

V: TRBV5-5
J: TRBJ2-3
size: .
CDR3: CASSRTSGRRNTQYF

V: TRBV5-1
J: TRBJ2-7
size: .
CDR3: CASSRGLGSYEQYF

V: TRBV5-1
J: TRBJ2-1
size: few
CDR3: CASSSRQGYEQFF

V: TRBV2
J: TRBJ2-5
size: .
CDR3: CASHVGQSQETQYF

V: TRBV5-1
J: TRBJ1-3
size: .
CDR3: CASSRGTAGNTIYF

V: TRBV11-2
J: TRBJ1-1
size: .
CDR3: CASSVDSNTEAFF

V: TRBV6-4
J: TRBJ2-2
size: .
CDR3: CASRPGAGTSGTGELFF

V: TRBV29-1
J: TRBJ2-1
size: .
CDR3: CSVLSPILSSYNEQFF

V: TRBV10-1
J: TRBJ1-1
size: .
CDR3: CASRVSRGTEAFF

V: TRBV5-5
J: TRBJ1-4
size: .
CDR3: CASSLYSGQGNEKLFF

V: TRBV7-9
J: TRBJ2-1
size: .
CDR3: CASSFYQGNEQFF

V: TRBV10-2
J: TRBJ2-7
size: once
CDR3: CASSESGIGREGYEQYF

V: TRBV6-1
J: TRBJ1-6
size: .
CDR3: CASSEDVGGGPYNSPLHF

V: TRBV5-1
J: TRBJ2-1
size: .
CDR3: CASREYNEQFF

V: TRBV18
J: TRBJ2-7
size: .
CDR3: CASSPGTGPSYEQYF

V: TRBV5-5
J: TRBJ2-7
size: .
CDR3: CASSIRVLYEQYF

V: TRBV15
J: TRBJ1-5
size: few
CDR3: CATSRDGQGVQPQHF

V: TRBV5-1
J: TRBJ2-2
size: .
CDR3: CASSNRTGGTGELFF

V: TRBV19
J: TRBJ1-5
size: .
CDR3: CASSIGRSNQPQHF

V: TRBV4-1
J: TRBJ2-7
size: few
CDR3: CASSQVLRDRGYEQYF

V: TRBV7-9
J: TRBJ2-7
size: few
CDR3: CASSPDRGPLHEQYF